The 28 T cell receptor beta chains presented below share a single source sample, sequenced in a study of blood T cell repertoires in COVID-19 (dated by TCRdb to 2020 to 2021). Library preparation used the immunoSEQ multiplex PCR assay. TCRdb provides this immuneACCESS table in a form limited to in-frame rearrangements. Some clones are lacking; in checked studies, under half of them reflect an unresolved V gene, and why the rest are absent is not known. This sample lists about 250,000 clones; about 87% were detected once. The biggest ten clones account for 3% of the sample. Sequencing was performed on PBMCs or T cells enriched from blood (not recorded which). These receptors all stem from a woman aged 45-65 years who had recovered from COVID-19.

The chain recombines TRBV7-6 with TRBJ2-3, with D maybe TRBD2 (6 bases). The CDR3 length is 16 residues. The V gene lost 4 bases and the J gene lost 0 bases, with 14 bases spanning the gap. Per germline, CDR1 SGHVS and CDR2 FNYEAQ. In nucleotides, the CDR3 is TGTGCCAGCAGCTCCCGTTTGGGGACTAGCACAGATACGCAGTATTTT. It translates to CASSSRLGTSTDTQYF.

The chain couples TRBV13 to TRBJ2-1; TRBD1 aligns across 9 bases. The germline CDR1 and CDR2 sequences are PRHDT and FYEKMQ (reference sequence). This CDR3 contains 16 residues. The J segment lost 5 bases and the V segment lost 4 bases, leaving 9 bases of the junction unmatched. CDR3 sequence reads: CASSYTGTGNHNEQFF. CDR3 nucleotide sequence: TGTGCCAGCAGCTACACCGGGACAGGGAATCACAATGAGCAGTTCTTC.

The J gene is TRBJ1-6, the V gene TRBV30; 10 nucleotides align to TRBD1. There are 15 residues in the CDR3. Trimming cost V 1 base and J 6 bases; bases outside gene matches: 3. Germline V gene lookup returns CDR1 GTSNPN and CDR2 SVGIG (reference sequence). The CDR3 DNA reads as TGTGCCTGGAGTGCCAGGACAGGGGGTAATTCACCCCTCCACTTT. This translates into CAWSARTGGNSPLHF. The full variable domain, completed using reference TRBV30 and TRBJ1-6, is SQTIHQWPATLVQPVGSPLSLECTVEGTSNPNLYWYRQAAGRGLQLLFYSVGIGQISSEVPQNLSASRPQDRQFILSSKKLLLSDSGFYLCAWSARTGGNSPLHFGNGTRLTVT.

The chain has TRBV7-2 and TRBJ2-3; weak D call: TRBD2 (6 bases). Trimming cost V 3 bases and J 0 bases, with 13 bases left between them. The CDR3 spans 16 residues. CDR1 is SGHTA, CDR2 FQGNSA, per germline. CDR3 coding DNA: TGTGCCAGCAGCTTGGGGGGAGCAGCTAGCACAGATACGCAGTATTTT. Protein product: CASSLGGAASTDTQYF.

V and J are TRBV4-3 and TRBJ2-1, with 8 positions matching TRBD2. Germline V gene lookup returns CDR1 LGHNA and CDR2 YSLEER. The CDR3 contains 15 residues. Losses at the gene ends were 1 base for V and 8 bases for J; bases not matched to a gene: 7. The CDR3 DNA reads TGCGCCAGCAGCCAAGGAGGCGGGAGGTTCGATGAGCAGTTCTTC. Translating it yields CASSQGGGRFDEQFF.

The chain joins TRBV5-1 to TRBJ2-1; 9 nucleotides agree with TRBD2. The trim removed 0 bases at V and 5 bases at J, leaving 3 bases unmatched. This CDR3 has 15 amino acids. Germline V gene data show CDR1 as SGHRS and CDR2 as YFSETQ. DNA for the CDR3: TGCGCCAGCAGCTTGGTCCTAGCGGGAAACAATGAGCAGTTCTTC. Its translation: CASSLVLAGNNEQFF.

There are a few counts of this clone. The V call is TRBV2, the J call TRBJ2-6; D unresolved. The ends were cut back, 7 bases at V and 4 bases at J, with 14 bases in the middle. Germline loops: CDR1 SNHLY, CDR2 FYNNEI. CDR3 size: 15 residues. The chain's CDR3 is CASMLEFLGANVLTF. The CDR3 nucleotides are TGTGCCAGCATGTTGGAGTTCCTGGGGGCCAACGTCCTGACTTTC.

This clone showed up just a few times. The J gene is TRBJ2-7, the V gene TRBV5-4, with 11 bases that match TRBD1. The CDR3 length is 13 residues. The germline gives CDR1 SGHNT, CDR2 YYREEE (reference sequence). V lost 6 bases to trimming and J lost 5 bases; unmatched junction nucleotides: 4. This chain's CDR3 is CASKDRGLHEQYF. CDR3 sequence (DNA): TGTGCCAGCAAGGACAGGGGGCTCCACGAGCAGTACTTC.

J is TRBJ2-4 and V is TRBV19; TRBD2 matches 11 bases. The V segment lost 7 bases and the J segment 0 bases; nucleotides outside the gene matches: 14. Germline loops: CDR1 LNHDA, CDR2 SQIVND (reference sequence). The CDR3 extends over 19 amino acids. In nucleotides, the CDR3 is TGTGCCAGTAACCCGCACGGGACTAGCGGTTCTGTAGCCAAAAACATTCAGTACTTC. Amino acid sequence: CASNPHGTSGSVAKNIQYF.

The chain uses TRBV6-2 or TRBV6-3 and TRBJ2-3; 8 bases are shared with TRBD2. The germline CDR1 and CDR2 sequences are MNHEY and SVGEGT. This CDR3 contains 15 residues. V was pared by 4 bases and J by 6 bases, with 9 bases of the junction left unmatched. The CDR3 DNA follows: TGTGCCAGCAGTTCCACAGCGGGAGAATGGGATACGCAGTATTTT. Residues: CASSSTAGEWDTQYF.

The CDR3 coding sequence is TGTGCCACCAGCCCAGGGATCTCTGGAAACACCATATATTTT. Encoded protein: CATSPGISGNTIYF. The rearrangement joins TRBV15 to TRBJ1-3, with D perhaps TRBD1 (5 bases). V was cut by 5 bases and J by 0 bases, with 8 bases left in between. Germline assignment: CDR1 LNHNV and CDR2 YYDKDF (reference sequence). The CDR3 spans 14 residues.

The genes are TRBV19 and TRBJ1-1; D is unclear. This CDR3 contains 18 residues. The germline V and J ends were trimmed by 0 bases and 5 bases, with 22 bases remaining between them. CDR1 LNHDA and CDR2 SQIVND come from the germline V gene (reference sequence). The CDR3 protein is CASSIDEASRAGGTEAFF. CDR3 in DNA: TGTGCCAGTAGTATAGATGAGGCCTCGCGGGCAGGAGGGACTGAAGCTTTCTTT.

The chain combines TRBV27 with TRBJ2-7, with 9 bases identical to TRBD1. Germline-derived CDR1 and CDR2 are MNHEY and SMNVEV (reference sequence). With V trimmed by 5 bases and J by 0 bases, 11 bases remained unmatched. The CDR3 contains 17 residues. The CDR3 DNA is TGTGCCAGCAGTACTACCCCCGGGACAGGGAGCTCCTACGAGCAGTACTTC. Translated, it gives CASSTTPGTGSSYEQYF.

DNA of the CDR3: TGTGCCAGCAGCCCCACAGGGGTCGCCTTTAACTATGGCTACACCTTC. Protein product: CASSPTGVAFNYGYTF. The rearrangement links TRBV11-2 to TRBJ1-2; the match to TRBD1 covers 7 bases. The length of the CDR3 is 16 residues. The V and J ends lost 5 bases and 1 base, in that order; junction bases with no gene match: 10. The germline V gene has CDR1 SGHAT and CDR2 FQNNGV.

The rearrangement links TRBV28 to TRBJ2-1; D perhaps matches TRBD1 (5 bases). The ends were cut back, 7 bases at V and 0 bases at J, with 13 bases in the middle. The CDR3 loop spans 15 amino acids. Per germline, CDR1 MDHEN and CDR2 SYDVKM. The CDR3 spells CASKVGLSSYNEQFF. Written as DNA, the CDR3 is TGTGCCAGCAAGGTGGGGCTGAGCTCCTACAATGAGCAGTTCTTC.

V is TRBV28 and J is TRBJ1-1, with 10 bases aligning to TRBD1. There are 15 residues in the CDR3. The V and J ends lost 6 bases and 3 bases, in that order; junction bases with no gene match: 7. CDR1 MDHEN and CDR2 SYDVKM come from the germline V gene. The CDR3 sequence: CASSPGTGVYTEAFF. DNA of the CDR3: TGTGCCAGCAGCCCCGGGACAGGGGTTTACACTGAAGCTTTCTTT.

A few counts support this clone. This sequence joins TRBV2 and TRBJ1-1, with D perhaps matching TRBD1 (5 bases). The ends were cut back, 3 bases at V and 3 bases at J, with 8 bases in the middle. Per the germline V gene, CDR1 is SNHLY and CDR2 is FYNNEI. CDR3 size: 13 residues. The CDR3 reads CASSDAGHTEAFF. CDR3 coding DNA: TGTGCCAGCAGTGACGCAGGGCACACTGAAGCTTTCTTT.

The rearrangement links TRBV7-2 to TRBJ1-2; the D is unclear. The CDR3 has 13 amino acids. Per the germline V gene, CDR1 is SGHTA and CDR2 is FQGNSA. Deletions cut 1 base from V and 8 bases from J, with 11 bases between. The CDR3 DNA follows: TGTGCCAGCAGCTTAGGAGTTGGCGGGGGCTACACCTTC. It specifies CASSLGVGGGYTF.

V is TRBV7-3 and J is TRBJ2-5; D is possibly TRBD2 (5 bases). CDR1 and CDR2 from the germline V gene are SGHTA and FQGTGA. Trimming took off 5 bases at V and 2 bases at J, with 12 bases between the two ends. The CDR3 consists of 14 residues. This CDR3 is CASSSGGLQETQYF. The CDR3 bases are TGTGCCAGCAGCAGTGGAGGATTACAAGAGACCCAGTACTTC.

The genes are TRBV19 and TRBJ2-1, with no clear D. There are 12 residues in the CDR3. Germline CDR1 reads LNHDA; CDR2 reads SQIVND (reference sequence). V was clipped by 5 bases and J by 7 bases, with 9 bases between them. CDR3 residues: CASSPPRNEQFF. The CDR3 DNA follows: TGTGCCAGTAGTCCCCCTCGTAATGAGCAGTTCTTC.

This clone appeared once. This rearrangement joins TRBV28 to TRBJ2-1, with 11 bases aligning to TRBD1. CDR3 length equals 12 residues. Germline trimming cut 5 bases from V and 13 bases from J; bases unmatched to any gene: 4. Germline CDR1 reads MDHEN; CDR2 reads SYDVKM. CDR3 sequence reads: CASSLGQGEQFF. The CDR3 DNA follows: TGTGCCAGCAGTCTGGGACAGGGGGAACAGTTCTTC.

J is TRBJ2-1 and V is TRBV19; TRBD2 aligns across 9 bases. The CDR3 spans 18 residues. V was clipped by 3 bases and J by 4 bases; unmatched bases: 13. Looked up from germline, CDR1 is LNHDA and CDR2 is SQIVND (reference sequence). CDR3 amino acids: CASSIPPKTSGSYNEQFF. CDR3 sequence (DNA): TGTGCCAGTAGTATCCCCCCCAAGACTAGCGGATCTTACAATGAGCAGTTCTTC.

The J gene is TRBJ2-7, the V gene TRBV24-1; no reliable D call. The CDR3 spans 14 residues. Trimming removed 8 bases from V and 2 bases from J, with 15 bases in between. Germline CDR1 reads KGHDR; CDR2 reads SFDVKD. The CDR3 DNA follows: TGTGCCACCACCCCCCCTGAGATTGCCTACGAGCAGTACTTC. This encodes CATTPPEIAYEQYF.

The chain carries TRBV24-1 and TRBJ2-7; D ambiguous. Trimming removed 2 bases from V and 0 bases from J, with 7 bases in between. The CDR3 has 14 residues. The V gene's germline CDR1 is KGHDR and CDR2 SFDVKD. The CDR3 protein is CATSDSISSYEQYF. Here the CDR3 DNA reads TGTGCCACCAGTGATTCCATTAGCTCCTACGAGCAGTACTTC.

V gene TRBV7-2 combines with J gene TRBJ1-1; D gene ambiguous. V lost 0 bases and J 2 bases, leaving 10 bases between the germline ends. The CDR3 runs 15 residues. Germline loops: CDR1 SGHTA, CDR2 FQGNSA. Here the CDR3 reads CASSLATTGNTEAFF. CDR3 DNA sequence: TGTGCCAGCAGCTTAGCGACTACGGGTAACACTGAAGCTTTCTTT.

CDR3 region: CASSRFRDSNSPLHF. CDR3 sequence (DNA): TGTGCCAGTAGTAGATTCCGGGACAGTAATTCACCCCTCCACTTT. This sequence joins TRBV19 and TRBJ1-6; the match to TRBD1 covers 7 bases. Looked up from germline, CDR1 is LNHDA and CDR2 is SQIVND (reference sequence). CDR3 length: 15 residues. V dropped 4 bases and J dropped 6; count of bases not matched to a gene: 6.

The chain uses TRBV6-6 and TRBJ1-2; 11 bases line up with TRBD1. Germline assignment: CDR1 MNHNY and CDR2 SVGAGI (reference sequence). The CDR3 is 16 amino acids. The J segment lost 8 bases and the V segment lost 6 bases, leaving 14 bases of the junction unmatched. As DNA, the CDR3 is TGTGCCAGCAGCCAACAGGGGACAGGGGGGCTAGGAGGCTACACCTTC. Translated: CASSQQGTGGLGGYTF.

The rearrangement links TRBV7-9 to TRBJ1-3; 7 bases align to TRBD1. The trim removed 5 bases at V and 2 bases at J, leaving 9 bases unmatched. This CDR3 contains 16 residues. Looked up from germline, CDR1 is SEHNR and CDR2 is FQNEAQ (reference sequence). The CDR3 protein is CASSPSGQAPGNTIYF. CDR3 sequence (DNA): TGTGCCAGCAGCCCATCCGGACAGGCGCCTGGAAACACCATATATTTT.